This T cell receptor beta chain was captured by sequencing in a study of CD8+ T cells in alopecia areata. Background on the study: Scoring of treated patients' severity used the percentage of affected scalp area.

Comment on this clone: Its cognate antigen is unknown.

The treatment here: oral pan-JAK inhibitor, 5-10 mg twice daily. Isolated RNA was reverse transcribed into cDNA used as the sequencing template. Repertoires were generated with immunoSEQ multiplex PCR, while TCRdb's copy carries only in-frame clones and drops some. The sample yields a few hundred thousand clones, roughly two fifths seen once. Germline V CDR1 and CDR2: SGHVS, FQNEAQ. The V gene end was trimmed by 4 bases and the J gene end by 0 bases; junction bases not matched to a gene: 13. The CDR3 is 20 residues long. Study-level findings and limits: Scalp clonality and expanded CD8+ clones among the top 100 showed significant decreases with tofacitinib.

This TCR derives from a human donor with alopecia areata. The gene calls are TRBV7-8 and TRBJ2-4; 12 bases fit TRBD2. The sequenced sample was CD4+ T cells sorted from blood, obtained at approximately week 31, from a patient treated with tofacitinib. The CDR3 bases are TGTGCCAGCAGCTCTACGGAACTAGCGGGGGGCGCACTAGCCAAAAACATTCAGTACTTC. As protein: CASSSTELAGGALAKNIQYF.